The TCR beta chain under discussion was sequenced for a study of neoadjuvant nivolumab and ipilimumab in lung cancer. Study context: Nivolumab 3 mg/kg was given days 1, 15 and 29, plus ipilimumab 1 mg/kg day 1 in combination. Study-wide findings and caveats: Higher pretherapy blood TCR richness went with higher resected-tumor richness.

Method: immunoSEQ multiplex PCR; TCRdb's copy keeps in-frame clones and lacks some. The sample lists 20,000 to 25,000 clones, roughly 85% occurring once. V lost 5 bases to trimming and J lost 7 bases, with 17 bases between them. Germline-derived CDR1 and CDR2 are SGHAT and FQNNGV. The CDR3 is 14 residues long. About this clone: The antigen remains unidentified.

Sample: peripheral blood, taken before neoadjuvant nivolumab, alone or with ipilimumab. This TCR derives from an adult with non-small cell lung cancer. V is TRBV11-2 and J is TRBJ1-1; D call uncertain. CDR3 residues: CASSQTATIGEAFF. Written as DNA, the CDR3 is TGTGCCAGCAGCCAGACGGCGACAATCGGTGAAGCTTTCTTT.